This T cell receptor beta chain appears in the sequencing data of a study of blood T cell repertoires in COVID-19. Study as a whole: Samples representing acute and convalescent COVID-19 were sourced from the United States, Italy and Spain. Sources were T cells, B-cell-depleted T cells, or PBMCs; the material itself was cDNA or gDNA.

This clone was seen only a few times. Per the original data handling: For nucleated cells, counts were estimated from reference gene primer amplification. TCRdb's table, derived via immunoSEQ multiplex PCR, lists solely in-frame clones and lacks some. Clone size and V and J calls were adopted from that table, with D and trimming inferred from the DNA. Of about 180,000 clones detected, roughly four fifths appear once; the ten largest clones hold 6% to 8%. Patients at the Seattle site were enrolled during active infection and followed longitudinally. The sample taken for sequencing was peripheral blood. This clonotype was sampled from a woman in her seventies with COVID-19, enrolled during active disease.

CDR3 coding DNA: TGTGCCAGCAGTCTTCGGGAAAGATACAATGAGCAGTTCTTC. Encoded protein: CASSLRERYNEQFF. V is TRBV6-5 and J is TRBJ2-1, with a weak D call TRBD2 (5 bases). This CDR3 spans 14 amino acids. The germline gives CDR1 MNHEY, CDR2 SVGAGI. The V end was cut by 5 bases, the J end by 4 bases, with 12 bases between.